This T cell receptor (beta chain) was sequenced during a study of T cell repertoires in ileal Crohn's disease. Study-wide points: All patients with clonality above 26.8% had endoscopic recurrence.

Here immunoSEQ multiplex PCR was the method, and the copy in TCRdb shows in-frame clones only, minus some. This sample has roughly 62,000 clones, with roughly nine tenths found just once. Of note for this clone: Antigen specificity is unknown.

CDR3 length: 17 residues. Germline V gene sequence: CDR1 LGHNA, CDR2 YNFKEQ. Trimming removed 0 bases from V and 4 bases from J, with 16 bases in between. Time point in this sample: neoterminal ileum biopsy at postoperative endoscopy, about 6 months after surgery. The chain uses TRBV4-2 and TRBJ1-3; maybe TRBD1 (6 bases). Sample: ileal tissue. This TCR derives from an adult with Crohn's disease. CDR3 amino acids: CASSQDFGGSVGNTIYF. Here the CDR3 DNA reads TGTGCCAGCAGCCAAGATTTTGGGGGCTCCGTAGGAAACACCATATATTTT.